These 27 T cell receptor beta chains came from one sample sequenced in a study of T-cell memory formation after mild COVID-19. One entry per CDR3 protein, called by TCRdb with MiXCR from the 5' RACE reads. This table holds fewer than 350,000 distinct CDR3 sequences, roughly 18% found once. Sequencing was done on a sample of PBMCs or a T cell subset sorted from them (not recorded which). All receptors derive from a man aged 18-30 years who had mild COVID-19 (a few samples of this study predate the infection). Cell type and time point are not known.

The chain links TRBV27 to TRBJ2-1, with no clear D. Trimming removed 7 bases from V and 5 bases from J, with 12 bases in between. From germline, CDR1 is MNHEY and CDR2 SMNVEV (reference sequence). The CDR3 sequence is 13 residues long. The CDR3 loop reads CASTNVLHNEQFF. The CDR3, as DNA: TGTGCCAGCACCAACGTCCTCCACAATGAGCAGTTCTTC.

In nucleotides, the CDR3 is TGTGCCAGCAGACCCAGGGGAGGTGAAGCTTTCTTT. This translates into CASRPRGGEAFF. V gene TRBV6-1 combines with J gene TRBJ1-1; TRBD1 is a possible D gene (6 bases). The CDR3 has 12 amino acids. The V gene's germline CDR1 is MNHNS and CDR2 SASEGT. Trimming left V 6 bases short and J 7 bases short, with 12 bases between.

The rearrangement links TRBV7-9 to TRBJ2-7, with TRBD2 as a possible D gene (5 bases). V lost 1 base and J lost 5, with 9 bases in between. The CDR3 extends over 13 amino acids. The germline CDR1 and CDR2 sequences are SEHNR and FQNEAQ (reference sequence). CDR3 protein: CASSLGRANEQYV. As DNA, the CDR3 is TGTGCCAGCAGCTTAGGGCGGGCAAACGAGCAGTACGTC.

This chain connects TRBV6-5 to TRBJ2-5, with 11 bases fitting TRBD2. Germline CDR1 MNHEY, CDR2 SVGAGI. This CDR3 is built from 15 residues. Losses at the gene ends were 6 bases for V and 2 bases for J; bases not matched to a gene: 5. The CDR3 DNA sequence: TGTGCCAGCAGCGCTATAGCGGGGGGGCAAGAGACCCAGTACTTC. This encodes CASSAIAGGQETQYF.

The CDR3 spells CASSPGQGEETQYF. CDR3 sequence (DNA): TGCGCCAGCAGCCCGGGACAGGGGGAAGAGACCCAGTACTTC. V usage is TRBV5-1 and J usage is TRBJ2-5; TRBD1 agrees at 11 bases. V lost 4 bases to trimming and J lost 3 bases; unmatched junction nucleotides: 2. Germline V gives CDR1 SGHRS, CDR2 YFSETQ. The CDR3 is 14 residues long.

The V and J genes are TRBV4-1 and TRBJ1-4; D unresolved. Trimming removed 5 bases from V and 8 bases from J, with 15 bases in between. Per germline, CDR1 MGHRA and CDR2 YSYEKL. This CDR3 spans 14 amino acids. For the CDR3, the DNA is TGCGCCAGCAGCTATTCGCTGGGTGAAGAAAAACTGTTTTTT. Translation gives CASSYSLGEEKLFF.

The chain recombines TRBV6-6 with TRBJ1-1; D not certain. CDR1 is MNHNY and CDR2 is SVGAGI in the germline V gene (reference sequence). The CDR3 consists of 14 residues. The V end lost 6 bases, the J end lost 2 bases, and 13 bases lay between the germline ends. CDR3 nucleotide sequence: TGTGCCAGCAGCAGCCCGGATTTAAACACTGAAGCTTTCTTT. Its translation: CASSSPDLNTEAFF.

V usage is TRBV29-1 and J usage is TRBJ1-1, with no clear D. Trimming left V 7 bases short and J 3 bases short, with 9 bases between. Germline V gene data show CDR1 as SQVTM and CDR2 as ANQGSEA. This CDR3 is built from 11 residues. CDR3 DNA sequence: TGCAGCGGAAGCAGTTACACTGAAGCTTTCTTT. It yields the protein CSGSSYTEAFF.

The chain employs TRBV4-1 and TRBJ1-2; D gene unclear. The CDR3 extends over 14 amino acids. Germline CDR1 reads MGHRA; CDR2 reads YSYEKL. V was trimmed by 1 base and J by 9 bases, leaving 15 bases between them. In DNA, the CDR3 is TGCGCCAGCAGCCAAGTGGGCAGGCGGAGTTGCTACACCTTC. Its translation is CASSQVGRRSCYTF.

This chain connects TRBV10-3 to TRBJ2-3; weak D call: TRBD2 (5 bases). The CDR3 consists of 14 residues. The germline V and J ends were trimmed by 3 bases and 6 bases, with 13 bases remaining between them. CDR1 is ENHRY, CDR2 SYGVKD, per germline. The CDR3 is CAISELLAPDTQYF. CDR3 DNA: TGTGCCATCAGTGAATTGCTAGCCCCGGATACGCAGTATTTT.

This chain connects TRBV7-8 to TRBJ1-1; the match to TRBD1 covers 11 bases. The length of the CDR3 is 13 residues. The germline gives CDR1 SGHVS, CDR2 FQNEAQ. J lost 9 bases, V lost 5 bases, and 5 bases had no gene match. The CDR3: CASSPGQGDKAFF. The DNA for the CDR3 is TGTGCCAGCAGCCCGGGACAGGGGGATAAAGCTTTCTTT.

This clonotype was recorded only once. The J gene is TRBJ1-6, the V gene TRBV7-3; the D gene is possibly TRBD1 (5 bases). From germline, CDR1 is SGHTA and CDR2 FQGTGA. The V end lost 4 bases, the J end lost 10 bases, and 17 bases lay between the germline ends. The CDR3 consists of 15 residues. CDR3: CASSSQAGVGSPLHF. CDR3 nucleotide sequence: TGTGCCAGCAGCTCCCAGGCGGGGGTTGGGTCACCCCTCCACTTT.

This clonotype was detected a few times. This chain links TRBV6-1 with TRBJ1-2; D is unresolved. This CDR3 comprises 13 residues. Deletions cut 0 bases from V and 7 bases from J, with 9 bases between. Germline V lookup: CDR1 MNHNS, CDR2 SASEGT. This chain's CDR3 is CASSEARWAGYTF. CDR3 coding DNA: TGTGCCAGCAGTGAAGCTCGCTGGGCTGGCTACACCTTC.

This clonotype was counted between two and nine times. The chain carries TRBV12-3 or TRBV12-4 and TRBJ2-4; 9 bases are shared with TRBD1. J gave up 12 bases and V 5 bases, and 11 bases lay outside the gene matches. The CDR3 has 14 amino acids. The CDR3 here is CASSPGTGLFNQYF. The CDR3, as DNA: TGTGCCAGCAGTCCCGGGACAGGGTTATTCAATCAGTACTTC.

This clonotype was seen a handful of times. This chain links TRBV3-1 with TRBJ1-2; D uncertain. Germline lookup yields CDR1 LGHDT and CDR2 YNNKEL (reference sequence). Trimming pared 3 bases from V and 8 bases from J, leaving 10 bases between. CDR3 length: 12 amino acids. The CDR3 sequence: CASSQGESGYTF. As DNA, the CDR3 is TGTGCCAGCAGCCAGGGTGAGAGCGGCTACACCTTC.

This chain joins TRBV28 and TRBJ1-6, with 12 positions matching TRBD1. CDR1 and CDR2 (germline): MDHEN, SYDVKM. V dropped 6 bases and J dropped 8; count of bases not matched to a gene: 5. The CDR3 consists of 15 residues. The CDR3 nucleotides read TGTGCCAGCAGCCGCGGGACAGGGGGCTATTCACCCCTCCACTTT. Residues: CASSRGTGGYSPLHF. The whole variable domain, remainder taken from reference TRBV28 and TRBJ1-6, is DVKVTQSSRYLVKRTGEKVFLECVQDMDHENMFWYRQDPGLGLRLIYFSYDVKMKEKGDIPEGYSVSREKKERFSLILESASTNQTSMYLCASSRGTGGYSPLHFGNGTRLTVT.

The chain uses TRBV12-3 or TRBV12-4 and TRBJ1-4; TRBD1 is a possible D gene (6 bases). The CDR3 is 13 residues long. In nucleotides, the CDR3 is TGTGCTTCAGTCGGGGGGACATATGAAAAACTGTTTTTT. Translated: CASVGGTYEKLFF.

In this sample, this clonotype turned up a few times. V gene TRBV7-2 combines with J gene TRBJ1-2; 11 bases are shared with TRBD1. Germline assignment: CDR1 SGHTA and CDR2 FQGNSA. The V segment lost 3 bases and the J segment 5 bases; nucleotides outside the gene matches: 5. The CDR3 loop spans 15 amino acids. This CDR3 reads CASSFQGTGGYGYTF. The CDR3, as DNA: TGTGCCAGCAGCTTCCAGGGGACAGGGGGTTATGGCTACACCTTC.

The chain combines TRBV4-1 with TRBJ2-1; the match to TRBD2 covers 11 bases. This CDR3 spans 15 amino acids. With 7 bases clipped from V and 10 bases from J, the junction kept 12 bases outside the gene matches. Germline CDR1 reads MGHRA; CDR2 reads YSYEKL. The CDR3 sequence is CASKPRTSGGQEQFF. Written as DNA, the CDR3 is TGCGCCAGCAAACCAAGAACTAGCGGGGGCCAGGAGCAGTTCTTC.

This clonotype has only a few counts. The rearrangement links TRBV5-6 to TRBJ2-3, with a tentative D call TRBD1 (6 bases). Germline values: CDR1 SGHDT, CDR2 YYEEEE. Trimming left V 3 bases short and J 3 bases short, with 14 bases between. This CDR3 spans 15 amino acids. CDR3 loop: CASSSTGIWTDTQYF. CDR3 DNA: TGTGCCAGCAGCTCTACAGGGATATGGACAGATACGCAGTATTTT.

The chain couples TRBV19 to TRBJ1-4, with 9 bases that match TRBD1. J lost 7 bases, V lost 10 bases, and 7 bases had no gene match. The CDR3 spans 13 residues. Germline V gene sequence: CDR1 LNHDA, CDR2 SQIVND (reference sequence). CDR3 DNA: TGTGCCACCCAGACGGGACAGGGTGAAAAACTGTTTTTT. It is translated as CATQTGQGEKLFF.

This clonotype was seen more than once but under ten times. The chain couples TRBV7-2 to TRBJ2-5; D possibly corresponds to TRBD2 (6 bases). The CDR3 runs to 16 residues. V gave up 4 bases and J gave up 4 bases, with 19 bases separating them. Germline V lookup: CDR1 SGHTA, CDR2 FQGNSA. The CDR3 DNA reads TGTGCCAGCAGCTCGGGTACGGACTATCGGGGAGAGACCCAGTACTTC. This translates into CASSSGTDYRGETQYF.

This clonotype came up a few times. The chain couples TRBV6-5 to TRBJ2-3; D gene ambiguous. Germline V gene data show CDR1 as MNHEY and CDR2 as SVGAGI. The CDR3 runs to 12 residues. V lost 8 bases, J lost 6 bases, and 12 bases lay in between. CDR3 nucleotide sequence: TGTGCCAGCCATGGTAACTCTGATACGCAGTATTTT. This codes for CASHGNSDTQYF.

This rearrangement joins TRBV20-1 to TRBJ2-1; 9 bases match TRBD2. Trimming cost V 5 bases and J 5 bases; bases outside gene matches: 10. CDR3 length equals 15 residues. Germline lookup yields CDR1 DFQATT and CDR2 SNEGSKA (reference sequence). CDR3 in DNA: TGCAGTGCTGATGATCCGGGACTAGCAGACAATGAGCAGTTCTTC. Translation gives CSADDPGLADNEQFF.

This clonotype occurred a few times. The V gene is TRBV20-1, the J gene TRBJ1-5, with a possible D match to TRBD1 (6 bases). Per the germline V gene, CDR1 is DFQATT and CDR2 is SNEGSKA (reference sequence). CDR3 length: 14 amino acids. The V end was cut by 6 bases, the J end by 0 bases, with 12 bases between. The CDR3 DNA is TGCAGTGCAGGGGGGACTTATAGCAATCAGCCCCAGCATTTT. Its translation is CSAGGTYSNQPQHF.

This rearrangement joins TRBV6-1 to TRBJ2-7; D perhaps matches TRBD2 (5 bases). CDR1 and CDR2 from the germline V gene are MNHNS and SASEGT. Trimming stripped 5 bases from V and 2 bases from J, with 13 bases between. This CDR3 has 14 residues. CDR3 sequence reads: CASSQRTPPYEQYF. The CDR3 DNA reads TGTGCCAGCAGTCAGAGGACTCCTCCCTACGAGCAGTACTTC.

This clonotype was detected only a few times. The chain couples TRBV29-1 to TRBJ2-1; 7 nucleotides agree with TRBD2. Germline V lookup: CDR1 SQVTM, CDR2 ANQGSEA. The CDR3 sequence is 14 residues long. J lost 0 bases, V lost 7 bases, and 6 bases had no gene match. The CDR3 nucleotides read TGCAGCGCCCAAGGGAGGGGCTCCTACAATGAGCAGTTCTTC. Translating it yields CSAQGRGSYNEQFF.